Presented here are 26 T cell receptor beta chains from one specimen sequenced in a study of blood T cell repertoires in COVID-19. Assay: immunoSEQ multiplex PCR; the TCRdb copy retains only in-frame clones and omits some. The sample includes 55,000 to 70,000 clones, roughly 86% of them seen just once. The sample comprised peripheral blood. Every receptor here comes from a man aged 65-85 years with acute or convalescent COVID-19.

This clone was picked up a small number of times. This CDR3 reads CASSISSSGVKNIQYF. As DNA, the CDR3 is TGTGCCAGTAGTATTTCGAGTAGCGGGGTTAAAAACATTCAGTACTTC. The V gene is TRBV19, the J gene TRBJ2-4; 8 nucleotides match TRBD2. CDR1 is LNHDA, CDR2 SQIVND, per germline (reference sequence). This CDR3 contains 16 residues. Unmatched junction bases numbered 8, after V lost 3 bases and J lost 4 bases. The variable domain in full, with the rest retrieved from reference TRBV19 and TRBJ2-4, is DGGITQSPKYLFRKEGQNVTLSCEQNLNHDAMYWYRQDPGQGLRLIYYSQIVNDFQKGDIAEGYSVSREKKESFPLTVTSAQKNPTAFYLCASSISSSGVKNIQYFGAGTRLSVL.

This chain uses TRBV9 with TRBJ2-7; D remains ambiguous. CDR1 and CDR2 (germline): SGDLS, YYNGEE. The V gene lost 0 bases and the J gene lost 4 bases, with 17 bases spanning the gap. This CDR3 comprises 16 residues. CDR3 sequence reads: CASSVESRPNFYEQYF. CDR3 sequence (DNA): TGTGCCAGCAGCGTAGAGAGCAGGCCGAATTTTTACGAGCAGTACTTC.

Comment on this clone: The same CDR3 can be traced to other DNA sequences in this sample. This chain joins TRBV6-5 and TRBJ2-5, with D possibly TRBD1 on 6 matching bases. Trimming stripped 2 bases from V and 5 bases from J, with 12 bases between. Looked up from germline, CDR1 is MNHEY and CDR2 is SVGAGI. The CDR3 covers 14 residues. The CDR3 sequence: CASSYGQGWETQYF. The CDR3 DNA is TGTGCCAGCAGTTACGGTCAGGGGTGGGAGACCCAGTACTTC.

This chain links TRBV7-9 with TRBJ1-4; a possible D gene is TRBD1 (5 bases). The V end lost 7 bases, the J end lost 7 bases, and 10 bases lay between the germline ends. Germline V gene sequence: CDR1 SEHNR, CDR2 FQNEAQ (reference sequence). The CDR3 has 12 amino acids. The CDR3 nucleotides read TGTGCCAGCAACGTGGGGGGTGAAAAACTGTTTTTT. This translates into CASNVGGEKLFF.

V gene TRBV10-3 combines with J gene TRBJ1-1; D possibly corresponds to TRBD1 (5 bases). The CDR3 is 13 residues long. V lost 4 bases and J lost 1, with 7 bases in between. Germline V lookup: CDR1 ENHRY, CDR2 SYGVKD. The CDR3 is CAISGGKNTEAFF. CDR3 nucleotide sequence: TGTGCCATCAGTGGGGGCAAGAACACTGAAGCTTTCTTT.

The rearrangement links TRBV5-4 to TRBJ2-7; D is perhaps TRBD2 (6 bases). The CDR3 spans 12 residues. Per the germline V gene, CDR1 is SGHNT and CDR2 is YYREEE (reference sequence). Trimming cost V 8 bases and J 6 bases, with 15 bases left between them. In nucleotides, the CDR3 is TGTGCCAGTGGTGTGCGGGGCGGCGAGCAGTACTTC. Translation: CASGVRGGEQYF.

This CDR3 is CASSLMGGDSPLHF. The CDR3 region has the DNA TGTGCCAGCAGCTTGATGGGCGGGGATTCACCCCTCCACTTT. The chain joins TRBV5-5 to TRBJ1-6, with no clear D. Germline CDR1 SGHKS, CDR2 YYEKEE (reference sequence). This CDR3 has 14 residues. Trimming cost V 1 base and J 8 bases, with 10 bases left between them.

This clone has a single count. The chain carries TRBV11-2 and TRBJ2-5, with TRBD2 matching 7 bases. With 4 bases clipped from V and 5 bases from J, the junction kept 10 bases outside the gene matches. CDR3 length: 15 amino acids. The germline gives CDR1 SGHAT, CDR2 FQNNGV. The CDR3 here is CASSSSWRERETQYF. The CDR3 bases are TGTGCCAGCAGCTCCTCCTGGCGGGAGAGGGAGACCCAGTACTTC.

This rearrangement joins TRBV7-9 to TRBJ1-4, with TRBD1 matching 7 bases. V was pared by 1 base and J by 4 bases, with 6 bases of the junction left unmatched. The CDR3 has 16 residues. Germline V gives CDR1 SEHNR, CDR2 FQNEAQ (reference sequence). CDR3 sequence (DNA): TGTGCCAGCAGCTTAGTAGGAGGGGGCGGTAATGAAAAACTGTTTTTT. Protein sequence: CASSLVGGGGNEKLFF. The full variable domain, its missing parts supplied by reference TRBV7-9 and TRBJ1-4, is DTGVSQNPRHKITKRGQNVTFRCDPISEHNRLYWYRQTLGQGPEFLTYFQNEAQLEKSRLLSDRFSAERPKGSFSTLEIQRTEQGDSAMYLCASSLVGGGGNEKLFFGSGTQLSVL.

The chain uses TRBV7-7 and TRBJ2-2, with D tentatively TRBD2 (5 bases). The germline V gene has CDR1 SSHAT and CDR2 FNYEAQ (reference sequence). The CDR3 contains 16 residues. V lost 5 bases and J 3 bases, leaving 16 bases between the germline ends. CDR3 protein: CASSAVASGDTGELFF. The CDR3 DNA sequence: TGTGCCAGCAGCGCCGTGGCCTCCGGGGACACCGGGGAGCTGTTTTTT.

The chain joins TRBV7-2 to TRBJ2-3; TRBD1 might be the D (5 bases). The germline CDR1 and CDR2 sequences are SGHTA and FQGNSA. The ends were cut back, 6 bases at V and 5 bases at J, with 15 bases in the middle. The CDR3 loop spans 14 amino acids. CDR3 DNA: TGTGCCAGCAGGGGAAGGTGGGGCGGAGATACGCAGTATTTT. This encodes CASRGRWGGDTQYF.

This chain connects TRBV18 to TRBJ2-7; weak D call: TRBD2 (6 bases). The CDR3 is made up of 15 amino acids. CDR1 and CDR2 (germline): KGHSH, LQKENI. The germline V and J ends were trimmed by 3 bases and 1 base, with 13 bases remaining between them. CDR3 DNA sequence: TGTGCCAGCTCACCGGAGGGAGGTGGATCCTACGAGCAGTACTTC. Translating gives CASSPEGGGSYEQYF.

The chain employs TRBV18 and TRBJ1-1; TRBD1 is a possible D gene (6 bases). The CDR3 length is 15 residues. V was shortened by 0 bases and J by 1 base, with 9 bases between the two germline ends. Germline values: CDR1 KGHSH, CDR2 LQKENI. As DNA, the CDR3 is TGTGCCAGCTCACCACCGGCAGGGGAGAACACTGAAGCTTTCTTT. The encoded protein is CASSPPAGENTEAFF.

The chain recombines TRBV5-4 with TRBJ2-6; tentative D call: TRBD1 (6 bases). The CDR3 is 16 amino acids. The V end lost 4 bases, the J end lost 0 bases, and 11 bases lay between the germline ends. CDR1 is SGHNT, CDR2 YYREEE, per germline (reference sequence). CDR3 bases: TGTGCCAGCAGCAAGGGACACAGCTCTGGGGCCAACGTCCTGACTTTC. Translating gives CASSKGHSSGANVLTF. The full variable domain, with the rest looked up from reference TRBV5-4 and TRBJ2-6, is ETGVTQSPTHLIKTRGQQVTLRCSSQSGHNTVSWYQQALGQGPQFIFQYYREEENGRGNFPPRFSGLQFPNYSSELNVNALELDDSALYLCASSKGHSSGANVLTFGAGSRLTVL.

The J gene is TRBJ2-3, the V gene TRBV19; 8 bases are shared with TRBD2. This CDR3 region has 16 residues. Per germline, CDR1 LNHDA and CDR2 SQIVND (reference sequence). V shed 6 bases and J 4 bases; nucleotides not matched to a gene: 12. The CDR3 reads CASRSGGLGLSDTQYF. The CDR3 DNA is TGTGCCAGTAGATCTGGGGGACTAGGTCTGTCAGATACGCAGTATTTT. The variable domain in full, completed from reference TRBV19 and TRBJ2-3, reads DGGITQSPKYLFRKEGQNVTLSCEQNLNHDAMYWYRQDPGQGLRLIYYSQIVNDFQKGDIAEGYSVSREKKESFPLTVTSAQKNPTAFYLCASRSGGLGLSDTQYFGPGTRLTVL.

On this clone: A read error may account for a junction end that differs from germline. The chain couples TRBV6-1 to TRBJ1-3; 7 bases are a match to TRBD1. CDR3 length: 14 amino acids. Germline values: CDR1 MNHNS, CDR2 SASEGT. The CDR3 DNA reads TGTGCCAGCAGCGAAGGGGGCTTTGGAAACACCATATATTTT. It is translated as CASSEGGFGNTIYF.

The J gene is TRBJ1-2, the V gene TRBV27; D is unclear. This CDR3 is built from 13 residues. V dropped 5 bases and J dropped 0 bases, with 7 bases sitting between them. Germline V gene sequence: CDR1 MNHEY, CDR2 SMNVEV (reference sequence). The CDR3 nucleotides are TGTGCCAGCAGTCGCACGGCTAACTATGGCTACACCTTC. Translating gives CASSRTANYGYTF.

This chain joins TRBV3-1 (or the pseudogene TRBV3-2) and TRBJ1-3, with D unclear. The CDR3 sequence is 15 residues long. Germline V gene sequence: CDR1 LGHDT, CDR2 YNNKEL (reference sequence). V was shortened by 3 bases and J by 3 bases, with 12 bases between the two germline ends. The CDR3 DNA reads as TGTGCCAGCAGCCAGTGGGGTGGGAGTGGAAACACCATATATTTT. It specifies CASSQWGGSGNTIYF.

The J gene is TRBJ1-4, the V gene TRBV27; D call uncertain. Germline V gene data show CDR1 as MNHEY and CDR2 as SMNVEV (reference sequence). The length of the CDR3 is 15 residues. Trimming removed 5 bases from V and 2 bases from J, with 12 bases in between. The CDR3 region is CASSPLRTTNEKLFF. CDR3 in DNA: TGTGCCAGCAGTCCTCTCCGGACTACTAATGAAAAACTGTTTTTT.

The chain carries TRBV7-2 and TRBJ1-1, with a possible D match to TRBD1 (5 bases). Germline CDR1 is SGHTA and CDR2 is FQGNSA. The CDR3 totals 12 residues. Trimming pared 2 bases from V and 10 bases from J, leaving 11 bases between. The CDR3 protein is CASSLTAGRAFF. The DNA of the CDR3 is TGTGCCAGCAGCTTAACAGCGGGACGAGCTTTCTTT.

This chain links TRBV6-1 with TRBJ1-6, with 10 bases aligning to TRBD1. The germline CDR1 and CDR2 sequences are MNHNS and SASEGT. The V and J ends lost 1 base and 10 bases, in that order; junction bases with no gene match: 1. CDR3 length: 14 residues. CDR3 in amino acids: CASSEGDRGSPLHF. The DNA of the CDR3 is TGTGCCAGCAGTGAAGGGGACAGGGGCTCACCCCTCCACTTT.

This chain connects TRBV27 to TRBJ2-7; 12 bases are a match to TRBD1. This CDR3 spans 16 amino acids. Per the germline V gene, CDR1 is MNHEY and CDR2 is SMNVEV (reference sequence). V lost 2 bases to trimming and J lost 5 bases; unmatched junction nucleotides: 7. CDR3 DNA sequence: TGTGCCAGCAGTTTAAGGCCGGGACAGGGGGCCGACGAGCAGTACTTC. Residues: CASSLRPGQGADEQYF.

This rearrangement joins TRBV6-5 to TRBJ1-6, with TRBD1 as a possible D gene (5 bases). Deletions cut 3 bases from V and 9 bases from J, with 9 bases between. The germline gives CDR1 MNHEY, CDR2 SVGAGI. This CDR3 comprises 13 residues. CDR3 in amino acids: CASSYRGASPLHF. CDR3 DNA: TGTGCCAGCAGTTATCGTGGGGCTTCACCCCTCCACTTT.

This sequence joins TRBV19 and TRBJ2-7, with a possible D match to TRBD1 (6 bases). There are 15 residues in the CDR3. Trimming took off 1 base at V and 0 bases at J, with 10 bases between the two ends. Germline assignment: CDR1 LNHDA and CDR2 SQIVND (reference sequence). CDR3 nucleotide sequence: TGTGCCAGTAGTATAGCCCCGACAGGCTCCTACGAGCAGTACTTC. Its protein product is CASSIAPTGSYEQYF. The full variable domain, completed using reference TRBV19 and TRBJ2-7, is DGGITQSPKYLFRKEGQNVTLSCEQNLNHDAMYWYRQDPGQGLRLIYYSQIVNDFQKGDIAEGYSVSREKKESFPLTVTSAQKNPTAFYLCASSIAPTGSYEQYFGPGTRLTVT.

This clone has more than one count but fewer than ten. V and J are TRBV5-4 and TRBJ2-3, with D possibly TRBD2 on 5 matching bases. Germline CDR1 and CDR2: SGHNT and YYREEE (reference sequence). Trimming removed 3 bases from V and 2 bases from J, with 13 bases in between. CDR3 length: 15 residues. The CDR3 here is CASSSDSIPTDTQYF. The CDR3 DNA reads TGTGCCAGCAGCTCGGACTCGATCCCCACAGATACGCAGTATTTT.

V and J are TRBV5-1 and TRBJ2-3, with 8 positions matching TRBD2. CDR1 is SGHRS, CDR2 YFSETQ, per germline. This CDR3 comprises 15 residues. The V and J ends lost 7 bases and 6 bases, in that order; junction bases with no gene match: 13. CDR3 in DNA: TGCGCCAGCGGTCCAAGCGGGAGTGGGGCGGATACGCAGTATTTT. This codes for CASGPSGSGADTQYF.